This T cell receptor beta chain was recovered during a study of blood T cell repertoires in COVID-19. There are a few counts of this clone. The authors' processing: Amplifying reference gene primers gave estimates of nucleated cell counts. Data came from immunoSEQ multiplex PCR; TCRdb stores just in-frame clones and leaves some out. V and J calls and clone size follow that table, whereas D and trimming were derived from the DNA. The sample lists 150,000 or so clones; about 80% were seen once. The TCR sequence derives from a woman older than 75 with acute or convalescent COVID-19. Sequences were obtained from peripheral blood.

DNA for the CDR3: TGTGCCAGCAGTCTAGGACAGGGAGGCTACACCTTC. Residues: CASSLGQGGYTF. The chain employs TRBV6-6 and TRBJ1-2, with TRBD1 matching 8 bases. The junction had 4 bases not matched to a gene; V was cut back by 5 bases and J by 8 bases. Germline CDR1 MNHNY, CDR2 SVGAGI (reference sequence). The CDR3 contains 12 residues.